The 15 T cell receptor beta chains given below trace back to one sample, sequenced in a study of control samples from healthy donors and cancer patients. The repertoire was sequenced with immunoSEQ multiplex PCR; TCRdb's copy has only in-frame clones and lacks some. The data show more than 85,000 clones, around 89% seen once. The sequencing input was blood. The receptors originated from a woman aged 50 to 60 in good health.

The J gene is TRBJ2-2, the V gene TRBV5-1; 9 bases fit TRBD1. The V and J ends lost 2 bases and 8 bases, in that order; junction bases with no gene match: 16. The germline CDR1 and CDR2 sequences are SGHRS and YFSETQ. The CDR3 contains 18 residues. Here the CDR3 reads CASSFPPAGTGIAGELFF. The CDR3 DNA reads as TGCGCCAGCAGCTTCCCCCCAGCCGGGACAGGGATAGCAGGGGAGCTGTTTTTT.

Regarding this clone: Relative to the germline gene, one junction end is altered; a read error may explain this. The genes are TRBV5-5 and TRBJ1-2; 8 bases match TRBD1. There are 15 residues in the CDR3. Germline-derived CDR1 and CDR2 are SGHKS and YYEKEE (reference sequence). The CDR3 loop reads CASSLGQARYYGYTF. The CDR3 DNA sequence: TGTGCCAGCAGTTTGGGACAGGCGCGTTACTACGGCTACACCTTC.

The chain carries TRBV5-6 and TRBJ2-1, with D possibly TRBD2 on 5 matching bases. The germline gives CDR1 SGHDT, CDR2 YYEEEE. Trimming stripped 6 bases from V and 5 bases from J, with 15 bases between. CDR3 size: 14 residues. The CDR3 here is CASNMGGGDNEQFF. For the CDR3, the DNA is TGTGCCAGCAACATGGGTGGAGGAGACAATGAGCAGTTCTTC.

The rearrangement uses TRBV11-2 and TRBJ2-3; D gene ambiguous. V lost 1 base and J lost 4, with 3 bases in between. Germline V lookup: CDR1 SGHAT, CDR2 FQNNGV. There are 12 residues in the CDR3. The CDR3 loop reads CASSLVPDTQYF. The CDR3 coding sequence is TGTGCCAGCAGCTTAGTACCAGATACGCAGTATTTT.

The rearrangement uses TRBV3-1 (or the pseudogene TRBV3-2) and TRBJ2-7; 8 bases agree with TRBD1. In germline, CDR1 is LGHDT, CDR2 YNNKEL (reference sequence). The CDR3 runs to 14 residues. V shed 6 bases, J shed 1 base, and the junction held 5 bases outside the gene matches. CDR3 residues: CASSRTGFSYEQYF. In nucleotides, the CDR3 is TGTGCCAGCAGTCGGACAGGGTTTTCCTACGAGCAGTACTTC.

The CDR3 loop reads CASSLRYTGELFF. The CDR3 bases are TGTGCCAGCAGCTTACGTTACACCGGGGAGCTGTTTTTT. This chain links TRBV13 with TRBJ2-2, with D uncertain. Germline assignment: CDR1 PRHDT and CDR2 FYEKMQ (reference sequence). The CDR3 runs to 13 residues. Trimming stripped 2 bases from V and 3 bases from J, with 4 bases between.

This clone was observed a handful of times. The chain couples TRBV15 to TRBJ2-1, with a weak D call TRBD1 (6 bases). Trimming stripped 3 bases from V and 7 bases from J, with 19 bases between. CDR1 and CDR2 from the germline V gene are LNHNV and YYDKDF (reference sequence). The CDR3 runs 16 residues. CDR3: CATSSVTGWELNEQFF. The CDR3 DNA sequence: TGTGCCACCAGCAGCGTGACAGGATGGGAACTGAATGAGCAGTTCTTC.

The rearrangement uses TRBV9 and TRBJ1-6; D is unresolved. The germline V gene has CDR1 SGDLS and CDR2 YYNGEE. V was cut by 4 bases and J by 13 bases, with 12 bases left in between. The CDR3 length is 12 residues. The CDR3 here is CASSLTRGPLHF. CDR3 sequence (DNA): TGTGCCAGCAGCCTAACACGCGGGCCCCTCCACTTT.

The rearrangement joins TRBV9 to TRBJ1-6; 8 bases map to TRBD1. Germline loops: CDR1 SGDLS, CDR2 YYNGEE. The CDR3 runs 15 residues. After removal of 3 bases from V and 7 bases from J, the junction contained 6 bases not matched to a gene. CDR3 loop: CASSGGQERNSPLHF. Here the CDR3 DNA reads TGTGCCAGCAGCGGGGGACAGGAACGAAATTCACCCCTCCACTTT. The variable domain in full, completed from reference TRBV9 and TRBJ1-6, reads DSGVTQTPKHLITATGQRVTLRCSPRSGDLSVYWYQQSLDQGLQFLIQYYNGEERAKGNILERFSAQQFPDLHSELNLSSLELGDSALYFCASSGGQERNSPLHFGNGTRLTVT.

The chain couples TRBV10-3 to TRBJ2-2; either TRBD1 or TRBD2 may fit D (6 bases each). Germline V lookup: CDR1 ENHRY, CDR2 SYGVKD. Trimming left V 6 bases short and J 5 bases short, with 19 bases between. CDR3 length equals 16 residues. CDR3 sequence reads: CAIRGGSSSWTGELFF. DNA for the CDR3: TGTGCCATCAGGGGGGGCAGTTCTAGTTGGACCGGGGAGCTGTTTTTT.

V gene TRBV3-1 (or the pseudogene TRBV3-2) combines with J gene TRBJ1-5, with no clear D. The germline V gene encodes CDR1 LGHDT and CDR2 YNNKEL (reference sequence). Trimming removed 1 base from V and 3 bases from J, with 7 bases in between. The CDR3 spans 14 residues. CDR3 sequence: CASSQGLTNQPQHF. The DNA for the CDR3 is TGTGCCAGCAGCCAAGGGTTAACCAATCAGCCCCAGCATTTT.

The chain combines TRBV27 with TRBJ2-7; tentatively, D is TRBD1 or TRBD2 (5 bases each). There are 12 residues in the CDR3. Trimming shortened V by 6 bases and J by 10 bases, and 16 bases separated the two germline ends. The germline V gene has CDR1 MNHEY and CDR2 SMNVEV (reference sequence). CDR3 nucleotide sequence: TGTGCCAGCAGCCGGGACCAACCTCCTCAGTACGTC. It specifies CASSRDQPPQYV.

This chain connects TRBV7-8 to TRBJ1-3, with D perhaps TRBD1 (5 bases). The CDR3 is 13 residues long. Germline values: CDR1 SGHVS, CDR2 FQNEAQ. Trimming took off 5 bases at V and 8 bases at J, with 13 bases between the two ends. DNA of the CDR3: TGTGCCAGCAGCCTGATACAAGGGGACACCATATATTTT. Its translation: CASSLIQGDTIYF.

V gene TRBV12-3 or TRBV12-4 combines with J gene TRBJ2-2, with D uncertain. The CDR3 runs 12 residues. V lost 5 bases and J 6 bases, leaving 7 bases between the germline ends. The CDR3 DNA sequence: TGTGCCAGCAGTCTAGGGTCCGGGGAGCTGTTTTTT. It codes for CASSLGSGELFF.

This chain joins TRBV4-3 and TRBJ2-3; 7 bases align to TRBD2. Germline CDR1 reads LGHNA; CDR2 reads YSLEER. The V segment lost 1 base and the J segment 2 bases; nucleotides outside the gene matches: 3. This CDR3 comprises 15 residues. The CDR3: CASSQGTRNTDTQYF. CDR3 nucleotides: TGCGCCAGCAGCCAAGGGACTAGGAACACAGATACGCAGTATTTT.